This T cell receptor (beta chain) was documented in a study of Graves' ophthalmopathy and Graves' hyperthyroidism. Amplified material comprised TCR beta CDR3 regions derived from RNA transcripts. First-round RT-PCR relied on HTBI primers, and a second-round multiplex PCR came next. Using its own MiXCR run on the multiplex PCR reads, TCRdb lists one record per CDR3 protein. Counted here are 600,000 to 950,000 distinct CDR3 sequences, 35% to 50% occurring once; the ten biggest clones make up 40% to 45%. The CDR3 consists of 16 residues. Looked up from germline, CDR1 is SGDLS and CDR2 is YYNGEE. Trimming cost V 4 bases and J 2 bases; bases outside gene matches: 10.

What was sequenced was peripheral blood. The V gene is TRBV9, the J gene TRBJ1-2; 8 nucleotides align to TRBD1. The source is an adult man with Graves' ophthalmopathy. The CDR3, as DNA: TGTGCCAGCAGCATTACCGGGACAGGAGGGAACTATGGCTACACCTTC. Protein product: CASSITGTGGNYGYTF. Using reference TRBV9 and TRBJ1-2 for the parts outside the CDR3, the full variable domain is DSGVTQTPKHLITATGQRVTLRCSPRSGDLSVYWYQQSLDQGLQFLIQYYNGEERAKGNILERFSAQQFPDLHSELNLSSLELGDSALYFCASSITGTGGNYGYTFGSGTRLTVV.